A selection of T cell receptor beta chains follows, all from one sample in a study of Graves' ophthalmopathy and Graves' hyperthyroidism. MiXCR was run by TCRdb on the multiplex PCR reads, yielding one entry per CDR3 protein. This table holds about 370,000 distinct CDR3 sequences, about a sixth found once. The sequenced sample was peripheral blood. The receptors derive from an adult woman with stable Graves' hyperthyroidism. CDR3s include the opening cysteine and the closing phenylalanine or tryptophan. D genes are given only for firm matches. Clone size is not always given. Where it is, it says once, few, many or a class for expanded clones.

abundance,d_gene,v_gene,j_gene,CDR3nt,CDR3aa
many,.,TRBV29-1,TRBJ2-7,TGCAGCGTTGAAGGACAGTCCTACGAGCAGTACTTC,CSVEGQSYEQYF
many,.,TRBV12-3/TRBV12-4,TRBJ2-7,TGTGCCAGCACCTCGACAGCCTCCTACGAGCAGTACTTC,CASTSTASYEQYF
many,.,TRBV7-3,TRBJ1-6,TGTGCCAGCAGCTTAACTGGTACGACACCCCTCCACTTT,CASSLTGTTPLHF
.,TRBD1,TRBV7-2,TRBJ1-1,TGTGCCAGCAGTGGGGGGACAGTAGACCTTGAAGCTTTCTTT,CASSGGTVDLEAFF
many,.,TRBV7-3,TRBJ2-5,TGTGCCAGCAACTTGCGCCCGAGGGGGGAAGAGACCCAGTACTTC,CASNLRPRGEETQYF
many,TRBD2,TRBV6-2/TRBV6-3,TRBJ2-7,TGTGCCAGCAACAGGGGACTAGCCTCCTACGAGCAGTACTTC,CASNRGLASYEQYF
many,TRBD2,TRBV4-1,TRBJ2-5,TGCGCCAGCAGCCAATTGGGGGGGGCCCAGTACTTC,CASSQLGGAQYF
many,TRBD2,TRBV30,TRBJ2-5,TGTGCCTGTCAGCGGGAGAACCAAGAGACCCAGTACTTC,CACQRENQETQYF
many,TRBD1,TRBV6-5,TRBJ1-5,TGTGCCAGCAGTTCAGACAGGGGCCCTAATCAGCCCCAGCATTTT,CASSSDRGPNQPQHF
many,.,TRBV2,TRBJ1-1,TGTGCCAGCGAGGGGGGCAGCACTGAAGCTTTCTTT,CASEGGSTEAFF
many,.,TRBV30,TRBJ2-7,TGTGCCTGGAGCCCTGGGCAGGGGAGGATCTACGAGCAGTACTTC,CAWSPGQGRIYEQYF
many,.,TRBV20-1,TRBJ1-2,TGCAGTGCTAGAGTGAAGGGGGGTTCTAACTATGGCTACACCTTC,CSARVKGGSNYGYTF
many,.,TRBV2,TRBJ2-7,TGTGCCAGCAGCACGGGACGGGGATTCTACGAGCAGTACTTC,CASSTGRGFYEQYF
many,.,TRBV5-6,TRBJ2-5,TGTGCCAGCAGCGAAGGGGGAGGGATCCAAGAGACCCAGTACTTC,CASSEGGGIQETQYF
.,TRBD1,TRBV6-5,TRBJ1-2,TGTGCCAGCAGTTACCTAGGGACAGGGATTCATGGCTACACCTTC,CASSYLGTGIHGYTF
many,TRBD2,TRBV28,TRBJ2-7,TGTGCCGTGGGGACTAGCGGAAACTCCTACGAGCAGTACTTC,CAVGTSGNSYEQYF
many,.,TRBV28,TRBJ2-5,TGTGCCAGCAGTCCACAACTTAGGGGGGAGACCCAGTACTTC,CASSPQLRGETQYF
many,TRBD2,TRBV12-5,TRBJ2-6,TGTGCTAGTGGTTTGGGTTTCGGACTAGCGGGAGCCTCTGGGGCCAACGTCCTGACTTTC,CASGLGFGLAGASGANVLTF
many,TRBD1,TRBV7-3,TRBJ1-2,TGTGCCAGCAGCTTAGATGCAGGGGGCGTCTATGGCTACACCTTC,CASSLDAGGVYGYTF
.,.,TRBV20-1,TRBJ2-2,TGCAGTGCTAGTGAGGGGTGGGGCACCGGGGAGCTGTTTTTT,CSASEGWGTGELFF
many,.,TRBV28,TRBJ1-5,TGTGCCAGCAGTTTAACTCCTGTCCGGACAGTCAATCAGCCCCAGCATTTT,CASSLTPVRTVNQPQHF
many,.,TRBV28,TRBJ1-2,TGTGCCAGCAGTGATGACGACGGAGGCTATGGCTACACCTTC,CASSDDDGGYGYTF
many,.,TRBV7-9,TRBJ1-2,TGTGCCAGCAGCTCCGCTGCGCTATACGGCTACACCTTC,CASSSAALYGYTF
once,TRBD1,TRBV12-3/TRBV12-4,TRBJ2-5,TGTGCCAGCAGTTTAGCCGGATCACAGGGGGCGCAAGAGACCCAGTACTTC,CASSLAGSQGAQETQYF
.,TRBD2,TRBV6-1,TRBJ2-5,TGTGCCAGCAGGATAGCGGGACTAGCGGGCCCAAAACGAGAGACCCAGTACTTC,CASRIAGLAGPKRETQYF
few,.,TRBV6-1,TRBJ1-1,TGTGCCAGCAGAACCTTGATAGTGAACACTGATGCTTTCTTT,CASRTLIVNTDAFF
many,TRBD1,TRBV10-2,TRBJ1-2,TGCGCCAGCAACAGGGGATTATATGGCTACACCTTC,CASNRGLYGYTF
many,.,TRBV24-1,TRBJ2-7,TGTGCCACCAGTGAAATCGCCCCACCCGTATTCTACGAGCAGTACTTC,CATSEIAPPVFYEQYF
many,.,TRBV18,TRBJ2-7,TGTGCCAGCTCACCAACGATTGGCCTGGAGCAGTACTTC,CASSPTIGLEQYF
many,.,TRBV9,TRBJ1-1,TGTGCCAGCAGCGTAGTCAGTCAGACCGAAGCTTTCTTT,CASSVVSQTEAFF
many,.,TRBV2,TRBJ2-5,TGTGCCAGCCGTCAATTGGAGACTAGGGAGACCCAGTACTTC,CASRQLETRETQYF
many,.,TRBV12-3/TRBV12-4,TRBJ2-7,TGTGCCAGCAGTCTAGGCTACACTGCCTACGAGCAGTACTTC,CASSLGYTAYEQYF
few,.,TRBV10-3,TRBJ2-5,TGTGCCATCAGTGCCCCTACGGGAAGTAAAGAGACCCAGTACTTC,CAISAPTGSKETQYF
many,.,TRBV11-2,TRBJ1-1,TGTGCCAGCAGAATGGGTGAGAACACTGAAGCTTTCTTT,CASRMGENTEAFF
few,TRBD2,TRBV7-7,TRBJ2-5,TGTGCTAGCAGCCTGAGGACTAGCGGGAGCGCTGAGGGAGAGACCCAGTACTTC,CASSLRTSGSAEGETQYF
many,.,TRBV29-1,TRBJ1-1,TGCAGCGTTGAATTGTTAGGGACAAACGAAGCTTTCTTT,CSVELLGTNEAFF
.,.,TRBV2,TRBJ1-2,TGTGCCAGCAGCAAGGCCTTAGCTAACTATGGCTACACCTTC,CASSKALANYGYTF
many,TRBD1,TRBV12-3/TRBV12-4,TRBJ1-1,TGTGCCAGCAGTAAAGGACAGGGAAACACTGAAGCTTTCTTT,CASSKGQGNTEAFF
many,.,TRBV5-1,TRBJ1-2,TGCGCCAGCAGTCGAATCCGGGACGGCGGTGATTATGGCTACACCTTC,CASSRIRDGGDYGYTF
.,TRBD1,TRBV12-3/TRBV12-4,TRBJ1-1,TGTGCCAGCAGTCCAGGACAGGGGTCGTCTGAAGCTTTCTTT,CASSPGQGSSEAFF
.,.,TRBV4-3,TRBJ2-2,TGCGCCAGCAGCCAAGTGTACACCGGGGAGCTGTTTTTT,CASSQVYTGELFF
.,.,TRBV19,TRBJ2-5,TGTGCCAGTAGTATCGGGGTACTCCAAGAGACCCAGTACTTC,CASSIGVLQETQYF
many,.,TRBV12-5,TRBJ2-3,TGTGCTAGTGGCCGATTAGAGGGGCTGGGTACGCAGTATTTT,CASGRLEGLGTQYF
many,.,TRBV13,TRBJ2-5,TGTGCCAGCAGCCAAGACCGGACCCAGTACTTC,CASSQDRTQYF
many,.,TRBV2,TRBJ1-1,TGTGCCAGCCGTACCCTGAACACTGAAGCTTTCTTT,CASRTLNTEAFF
.,TRBD2,TRBV20-1,TRBJ2-1,TGCAGTGTCCCACCCCATTTAGCGGGAGGGGATGAGCAGTTCTTC,CSVPPHLAGGDEQFF
many,.,TRBV30,TRBJ1-3,TGTGCCTGGAGTCCGAACCAAATGGGAAACACCATATATTTT,CAWSPNQMGNTIYF
many,TRBD1,TRBV7-8,TRBJ1-1,TGTGCCAGCAGCTACCCCAGGGGGACTGAAGCTTTCTTT,CASSYPRGTEAFF
.,.,TRBV12-3/TRBV12-4,TRBJ1-1,TGTGCCAGCAGTACAAGGGGGGAGGGTGAAGCTTTCTTT,CASSTRGEGEAFF
.,.,TRBV29-1,TRBJ2-7,TGCAGCGTGAAACTCGGGGGGCGGACGACCTACGAGCAGTACTTC,CSVKLGGRTTYEQYF
many,.,TRBV7-2,TRBJ1-5,TGTGCCAGCAGCCCGCGAGGGAGAAATCAGCCCCAGCATTTT,CASSPRGRNQPQHF
many,.,TRBV10-3,TRBJ2-7,TGTGCCATCAGGGACTATGACTACGAGCAGTACTTC,CAIRDYDYEQYF
many,.,TRBV20-1,TRBJ2-5,TGCAGTGCTAGAGATCAAGGGGCGCAGACCCAGTACTTC,CSARDQGAQTQYF
many,TRBD1,TRBV19,TRBJ1-2,TGTGCCAGTATCCGAACAGGGGGATATGGCTACACCTTC,CASIRTGGYGYTF
few,.,TRBV20-1,TRBJ1-5,TGCAGTGCTAGCCCCAGGGGCCGTCGCAATCAGCCCCAGCATTTT,CSASPRGRRNQPQHF